This TCR beta chain was documented in a study of blood T cell repertoires in COVID-19. At the level of the study: Sites in the United States, Italy and Spain provided acute and convalescent COVID-19 samples. PBMCs, B-cell-depleted T cells, or T cells were the source of the cDNA or gDNA that made up the material.

Authors' analysis steps: Estimation of nucleated cell counts relied on the amplification of reference gene primers. The method was immunoSEQ multiplex PCR; TCRdb's version includes in-frame clones alone and lacks a portion of them. The V and J calls and clone size come from that table; D and trimming were worked out from the DNA. The sample lists tens of thousands of clones, 84% seen once, with about 42% in the top ten. Sequenced input: peripheral blood. This sequence was found in an elderly woman with acute or convalescent COVID-19.

The CDR3 loop is CASSLTTGDTNTEAFF. CDR3 in DNA: TGCGCCAGCAGCTTGACCACCGGGGACACCAACACTGAAGCTTTCTTT. The V gene is TRBV5-1, the J gene TRBJ1-1, with D perhaps TRBD1 (6 bases). The CDR3 is 16 residues long. V shed 1 base and J shed 2 bases, with 15 bases lying between them. Germline CDR1 SGHRS, CDR2 YFSETQ. Complete variable domain (other parts from reference TRBV5-1 and TRBJ1-1): KAGVTQTPRYLIKTRGQQVTLSCSPISGHRSVSWYQQTPGQGLQFLFEYFSETQRNKGNFPGRFSGRQFSNSRSEMNVSTLELGDSALYLCASSLTTGDTNTEAFFGQGTRLTVV.